The rows below give T cell receptor beta chains drawn from one sample of a study of PD-1 blockade in classical Hodgkin lymphoma. The table came from immunoSEQ multiplex PCR; TCRdb's copy has only in-frame clones and leaves some out. This table has tens of thousands of clones, roughly 89% appearing once. Material: peripheral blood mononuclear cells (PBMCs), obtained before the fourth cycle of nivolumab. The receptors shown here come from a human donor with classical Hodgkin lymphoma. Both conserved end residues are part of each CDR3. Fields, in order: J gene, clone size, D gene, V gene, CDR3 DNA, CDR3 protein. D genes are given only for firm matches. Clone size is given for some rows only: seen once, a few or many times, or a class if the clone is expanded.

>TRBJ2-2|NA|NA|TRBV6-5
TGTGCCAGCGATACAGGGAAGAACACCGGGGAGCTGTTTTTT
CASDTGKNTGELFF
>TRBJ2-5|NA|NA|TRBV9
TGTGCCAGCAGCCCCGGGGGGCGACACGGGACCCAGTACTTC
CASSPGGRHGTQYF
>TRBJ2-7|once|NA|TRBV7-8
TGTGCCAGCGCTCCTCGGGGGAGAGATCGCTACGAGCAGTACTTC
CASAPRGRDRYEQYF
>TRBJ1-3|NA|NA|TRBV11-2
TGTGCCAGCAGCTTCCGGAGGGGTGACACCATATATTTT
CASSFRRGDTIYF
>TRBJ1-1|NA|TRBD1|TRBV6-5
TGTGCCAGCACCAGGGGGGGCGCGGTCACTGAAGCTTTCTTT
CASTRGGAVTEAFF
>TRBJ1-2|NA|NA|TRBV29-1
TGCAGCCCCGGGCCCTATGGCTACACCTTC
CSPGPYGYTF
>TRBJ2-1|NA|TRBD2|TRBV5-1
TGCGCCAGCAGCTTGCAGCCTAGCGGGAGAGCTTACAATGAGCAGTTCTTC
CASSLQPSGRAYNEQFF
>TRBJ1-2|NA|NA|TRBV5-5
TGTGCCAGCAGCAAATGGGGTCAGGGTATGAATGGCTACACCTTC
CASSKWGQGMNGYTF
>TRBJ1-1|NA|NA|TRBV5-1
TGCGCCAGCAGCTTTCCAGGGGCGAGCACTGAAGCTTTCTTT
CASSFPGASTEAFF
>TRBJ1-2|NA|TRBD1|TRBV6-1
TGTGCCAGCAGTGGGGACAGGGTTGGCTACACCTTC
CASSGDRVGYTF
>TRBJ2-1|NA|TRBD2|TRBV5-1
TGCGCCAGCAGCTTGACTAGCGGGGACTACAATGAGCAGTTCTTC
CASSLTSGDYNEQFF
>TRBJ1-1|NA|NA|TRBV19
TGTGCCAGTAGTAAGGGGCAGAGCACTGAAGCTTTCTTT
CASSKGQSTEAFF
>TRBJ2-2|NA|NA|TRBV9
TGTGCCAGCAGCGTATCCTCGTTCAACACCGGGGAGCTGTTTTTT
CASSVSSFNTGELFF
>TRBJ2-5|NA|TRBD2|TRBV18
TGTGCCAGCTCACGGCGACTAGCGGGTCTTCAAGAGACCCAGTACTTC
CASSRRLAGLQETQYF
>TRBJ2-3|NA|TRBD2|TRBV5-6
TGTGCCAGCAGCAATCAGTTAGCGGGAGGCTCAGATACGCAGTATTTT
CASSNQLAGGSDTQYF
>TRBJ2-1|NA|NA|TRBV7-3
TGTGCCAGCAGCCCACAGGCGACCTACAATGAGCAGTTCTTC
CASSPQATYNEQFF
>TRBJ2-7|NA|TRBD1|TRBV5-1
TGCGCCAGCAGCTTCTATACCCCCGGGACAGGTTTAACCTACGAGCAGTACTTC
CASSFYTPGTGLTYEQYF
>TRBJ2-5|NA|NA|TRBV5-4
TGTGCCAGCAGCTTGAAAAGGACAGAGACCCAGTACTTC
CASSLKRTETQYF
>TRBJ1-3|NA|NA|TRBV9
TGTGCCAGCAGCGTAGGAGACACCATATATTTT
CASSVGDTIYF
>TRBJ2-7|NA|TRBD2|TRBV5-1
TGCGCCAGCAGCTTGTATGGCGGGAGGTACTCCTACGAGCAGTACTTC
CASSLYGGRYSYEQYF
>TRBJ2-3|NA|NA|TRBV7-8
TGTGCCAGCAGCCGCCAGGCCCCAGATACGCAGTATTTT
CASSRQAPDTQYF
>TRBJ2-7|NA|TRBD2|TRBV4-1
TGCGCCAGCAGCCAAGCAAAGGGACTAGCCTACTACGAGCAGTACTTC
CASSQAKGLAYYEQYF
>TRBJ2-7|once|NA|TRBV25-1
TGTGCCAGCAGTTACTTCTACGAGCAGTACTTC
CASSYFYEQYF
>TRBJ2-7|NA|NA|TRBV6-9
TGTGCCAGCAGTTACTCGGAGACCACAGGCGACGAGCAGTACTTC
CASSYSETTGDEQYF
>TRBJ2-5|NA|NA|TRBV6-5
TGTGCCAGCAGGGGGATGTTATACGAAGAGACCCAGTACTTC
CASRGMLYEETQYF
>TRBJ2-7|NA|NA|TRBV29-1
TGCAGCGTGGGGGTGGCCTACGAGCAGTACTTC
CSVGVAYEQYF
>TRBJ1-6|NA|NA|TRBV6-1
TGTGCCAGCAGTGAGCGCCCGGTATGGGATAATTCACCCCTCCACTTT
CASSERPVWDNSPLHF